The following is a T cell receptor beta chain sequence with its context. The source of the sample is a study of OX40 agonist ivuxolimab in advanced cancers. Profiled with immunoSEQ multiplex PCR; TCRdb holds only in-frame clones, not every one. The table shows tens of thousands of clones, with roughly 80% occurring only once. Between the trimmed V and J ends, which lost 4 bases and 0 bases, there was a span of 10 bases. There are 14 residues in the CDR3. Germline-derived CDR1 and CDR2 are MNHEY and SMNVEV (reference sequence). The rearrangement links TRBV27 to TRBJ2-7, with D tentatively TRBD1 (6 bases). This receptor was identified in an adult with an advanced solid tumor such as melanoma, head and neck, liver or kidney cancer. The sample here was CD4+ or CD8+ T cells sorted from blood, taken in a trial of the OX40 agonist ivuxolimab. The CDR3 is CASSYTDSSYEQYF. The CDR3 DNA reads TGTGCCAGCAGTTATACGGACAGCTCCTACGAGCAGTACTTC.